This T cell receptor beta chain was identified during a study of T cells in women clearing cervical HPV infection (dated by TCRdb to between 2017 and 2018). For the study in its entirety: The cases were 25 women with histologically confirmed HPV16-related CIN3 or worse, and 2 of those women had invasive cancers. Blood from cases was collected at the visit at which the lesion was first identified, whereas blood from controls was collected once infection was no longer detected. For cases, a median interval of roughly 150 days, with an interquartile range of roughly 80 to 210 days, was observed between lesion detection and blood sampling. HLA typing was available for only a few women, so HLA type could not be excluded as a confounder. Cases had a median age of roughly 35 years compared with 38 for controls, and baseline characteristics showed no significant differences between the groups. As quality controls, five blinded duplicates were added to each group, bringing the total to approximately 60 samples made up of around 50 participants and 10 replicates. Controls were 25 or so women whose single incident HPV16 infection cleared within 12 months without precancer or cancer developing. The exploratory proof-of-principle case-control study was nested within the Guanacaste HPV Natural History Study in Costa Rica and compared TCR repertoires across cervical HPV16 outcomes. Cases and controls were matched on age within five years and on year of sample collection. In the parent cohort, fewer than 13,000 women aged 18 or older were enrolled in Guanacaste, Costa Rica, during about 1993 to 1994 and were followed for seven years.

Every participant had a single incident cervical HPV16 infection, and prevalent HPV16 infections were excluded. Cervical HPV DNA was detected with MY09/MY11 PCR, and genotyping was done by dot-blot hybridization. Around 15 mL of heparinized blood was centrifuged, after which the buffy coat was aliquoted, frozen at -30 degrees C, and then stored at -80 degrees C. QIAGEN kits were used to extract genomic DNA from buffy coat specimens. The study at large found these results: Because the number of T cells in each sample was unknown, differences in richness could reflect differing T-cell content rather than repertoire biology. Significantly higher TCR repertoire richness was observed in CIN3+ cases than in controls across sequencing depths, whereas no difference in evenness was found. TRBV6-7 relative abundance was lower in cases than in controls (approximately 0.1% versus 0.16%; Bonferroni P = 0.0008). By combining richness with V gene abundances, random forest classifiers separated cases from controls with an estimated AUC of 0.75 to 0.9. The cross-sectional design could not show whether associations preceded infection or resulted from it; effector/memory subsets and HPV-specific T cells were not isolated.

Of note for this clone: The antigen this receptor binds is unknown. Read data end 3 residues before the CDR3 end; the end is taken from the germline J gene.

Using the immunoSEQ assay, multiplex PCR amplified TCR beta CDR3 regions from an average of approximately 1,200 ng of genomic DNA per sample. To correct primer bias, the assay used a complete synthetic TCR repertoire to set an amplification baseline. The amplicons were sequenced on the Illumina platform. Turning to the authors' computational methods: Error correction of the sequences involved clustering with frequency ratios plus a modified nearest-neighbor algorithm, after which the sequences were analyzed in the immunoSEQ Analyzer using IMGT gene definitions. At each rarefaction depth, TCR richness and evenness were averaged across 20 rarefaction repeats, and any sample with fewer sequences than the depth was left out. Wilcoxon rank sum tests with FDR correction were used to compare relative abundances of V, D and J genes between the groups. In the blinded duplicates, the intraclass correlation was about 96% for TCR richness and averaged about 79% across 66 gene segments. TCRdb re-hosts the immuneACCESS table, in-frame sequences only. Its copies lack some clones; in the studies checked, an unresolved V gene accounts for under half of them, and the cause for the rest is not known. The V and J calls and clone size come from that table; D and trimming were worked out from the DNA. The sample's table covers about 26,000 clones. The ten largest clones take up roughly 3.5% of the sample.

The CDR3 numbers 13 residues from cysteine through phenylalanine. Of the CDR3's DNA, 30 bases were read; they are in frame from base 1. V lost 4 bases and J lost 1 base, and the count of bases not matched to a germline gene is 2. The germline V gene (reference sequence) provides CDR1 DFQATT and CDR2 SNEGSKA. The sequence derives from a woman between 18 and 70 years old with a cervical HPV16 infection that either progressed to CIN3+ or cleared (not recorded which). The chain is made from TRBV20-1 and TRBJ2-5, with 8 central nucleotides matching TRBD1. Source material: blood buffy coat. The DNA read from the CDR3 is TGCAGTGCTACACAGGGGGGCCAAGAGACC. It translates to CSATQGGQET. The whole CDR3 protein is CSATQGGQETQYF.